These 20 T cell receptor beta chains were sequenced from one sample in a study of blood T cell repertoires in COVID-19. Data came from immunoSEQ multiplex PCR; TCRdb stores just in-frame clones and leaves some out. The top ten clones hold 14% to 15% of a sample with fewer than 90,000 clones, roughly four fifths of them seen once. Sequencing input: peripheral blood. All receptors derive from a man aged 60 to 75 with COVID-19, enrolled during active disease.

This clone has at least ten counts. The V call is TRBV3-1 (or the pseudogene TRBV3-2), the J call TRBJ2-7; D gene ambiguous. The V gene's germline CDR1 is LGHDT and CDR2 YNNKEL (reference sequence). Trimming left V 2 bases short and J 2 bases short, with 10 bases between. The CDR3 runs to 14 residues. The DNA for the CDR3 is TGTGCCAGCAGCCAAAGACCGACTGCCTACGAGCAGTACTTC. Protein sequence: CASSQRPTAYEQYF.

The rearrangement links TRBV6-5 to TRBJ1-2; perhaps TRBD1 as D (6 bases). The CDR3 runs 13 residues. The V end lost 5 bases, the J end lost 3 bases, and 10 bases lay between the germline ends. CDR1 is MNHEY, CDR2 SVGAGI, per germline. The CDR3 loop is CASSRQDHYGYTF. The CDR3 nucleotides are TGTGCCAGCAGTAGACAGGACCACTATGGCTACACCTTC.

The chain recombines TRBV5-4 with TRBJ2-1; 10 nucleotides match TRBD1. Trimming removed 4 bases from V and 4 bases from J; junction bases left unmatched: 8. The CDR3 has 16 amino acids. In germline, CDR1 is SGHNT, CDR2 YYREEE (reference sequence). DNA for the CDR3: TGTGCCAGCAGCAGCCCGACAGGGGGCCCATACAATGAGCAGTTCTTC. Its translation: CASSSPTGGPYNEQFF.

The V gene is TRBV6-1, the J gene TRBJ1-5; 8 bases match TRBD1. The CDR3 has 16 residues. The V gene end was trimmed by 0 bases and the J gene end by 10 bases; junction bases not matched to a gene: 11. CDR1 is MNHNS and CDR2 is SASEGT in the germline V gene. This CDR3 is CASSEAFGQGSGPQHF. Here the CDR3 DNA reads TGTGCCAGCAGTGAAGCGTTTGGACAGGGCTCGGGTCCCCAGCATTTT.

The chain employs TRBV4-2 and TRBJ2-5; D may be TRBD1 (6 bases). CDR1 and CDR2 from the germline V gene are LGHNA and YNFKEQ. This CDR3 has 14 amino acids. Trimming removed 3 bases at V and 5 bases at J, with 13 bases between. Here the CDR3 reads CASSQGDTRETQYF. The CDR3 coding sequence is TGTGCCAGCAGCCAGGGGGACACGCGGGAGACCCAGTACTTC.

The J gene is TRBJ2-1, the V gene TRBV7-6; maybe TRBD2 (7 bases). The CDR3 runs to 15 residues. Germline-derived CDR1 and CDR2 are SGHVS and FNYEAQ. The germline V and J ends were trimmed by 5 bases and 4 bases, with 15 bases remaining between them. CDR3 residues: CASSLGGAQYNEQFF. DNA for the CDR3: TGTGCCAGCAGCCTGGGGGGGGCGCAATACAATGAGCAGTTCTTC.

By sample share, this clone is medium-sized (0.01 to 0.1%). The CDR3 here is CASSPTTGWNTEAFF. The CDR3 nucleotides read TGTGCCAGCAGCCCAACGACAGGGTGGAACACTGAAGCTTTCTTT. This rearrangement joins TRBV14 to TRBJ1-1; 7 nucleotides agree with TRBD1. CDR3 length: 15 amino acids. Germline loops: CDR1 SGHDN, CDR2 FVKESK. The V and J ends lost 4 bases and 1 base, in that order; junction bases with no gene match: 6.

The chain has TRBV29-1 and TRBJ1-1; 9 bases are shared with TRBD1. The CDR3 length is 14 residues. Per the germline V gene, CDR1 is SQVTM and CDR2 is ANQGSEA. Unmatched junction bases numbered 17, after V lost 8 bases and J lost 10 bases. The CDR3: CSTTDRGDRPVAFF. DNA of the CDR3: TGCAGCACCACCGACAGGGGGGACAGACCTGTAGCTTTCTTT.

The gene calls are TRBV7-9 and TRBJ2-1; no reliable D call. The CDR3 totals 17 residues. V gave up 1 base and J gave up 9 bases, with 22 bases separating them. Germline CDR1 and CDR2: SEHNR and FQNEAQ (reference sequence). The CDR3 bases are TGTGCCAGCAGCTTAGTTGAGAGGAACCCCCCCGACGGTGAGCAGTTCTTC. Residues: CASSLVERNPPDGEQFF. The whole variable domain, remainder taken from reference TRBV7-9 and TRBJ2-1, is DTGVSQNPRHKITKRGQNVTFRCDPISEHNRLYWYRQTLGQGPEFLTYFQNEAQLEKSRLLSDRFSAERPKGSFSTLEIQRTEQGDSAMYLCASSLVERNPPDGEQFFGPGTRLTVL.

This sequence joins TRBV24-1 and TRBJ1-5; the match to TRBD1 covers 9 bases. This CDR3 contains 15 residues. With 2 bases clipped from V and 5 bases from J, the junction kept 3 bases outside the gene matches. Germline V gene sequence: CDR1 KGHDR, CDR2 SFDVKD. For the CDR3, the DNA is TGTGCCACCAGTGATTCGGGACAGGGTTATCAGCCCCAGCATTTT. It is translated as CATSDSGQGYQPQHF.

This clone was recorded only once. This chain links TRBV29-1 with TRBJ2-2, with 7 bases matching TRBD2. V dropped 7 bases and J dropped 1; count of bases not matched to a gene: 12. The V gene's germline CDR1 is SQVTM and CDR2 ANQGSEA. The CDR3 runs to 16 residues. CDR3 nucleotide sequence: TGCAGCGCAAACTCAGCGGGCGGGGGGAACACCGGGGAGCTGTTTTTT. Protein: CSANSAGGGNTGELFF.

The gene calls are TRBV12-3 or TRBV12-4 and TRBJ2-5; D ambiguous. Deletions cut 3 bases from V and 7 bases from J, with 12 bases between. The CDR3 is made up of 13 amino acids. In DNA, the CDR3 is TGTGCCAGCAGTTTTATGGCATCAGGGACCCAGTACTTC. It codes for CASSFMASGTQYF.

This chain's CDR3 is CASSLDSAGQETQYF. The CDR3 nucleotides read TGTGCCAGCAGCTTGGACTCCGCGGGTCAAGAGACCCAGTACTTC. The chain joins TRBV5-6 to TRBJ2-5, with D possibly TRBD2 on 5 matching bases. V lost 0 bases and J lost 2, with 11 bases in between. The CDR3 is made up of 15 amino acids. The germline gives CDR1 SGHDT, CDR2 YYEEEE.

This clone was recorded a few times. V and J are TRBV27 and TRBJ2-7; 7 bases match TRBD1. Germline V gives CDR1 MNHEY, CDR2 SMNVEV (reference sequence). Germline trimming cut 6 bases from V and 6 bases from J; bases unmatched to any gene: 5. This CDR3 spans 12 amino acids. CDR3 loop: CASRGQWGEQYF. The CDR3 nucleotides are TGTGCCAGCAGGGGACAGTGGGGCGAGCAGTACTTC.

The chain uses TRBV5-5 and TRBJ2-7; TRBD1 matches 7 bases. Germline V gives CDR1 SGHKS, CDR2 YYEKEE (reference sequence). The CDR3 has 14 residues. V gave up 4 bases and J gave up 5 bases; unmatched junction bases: 9. The CDR3 is CASSPHRGDDEQYF. In DNA form, the CDR3 reads TGTGCCAGCAGCCCCCACAGGGGAGACGACGAGCAGTACTTC.

The chain uses TRBV7-9 and TRBJ2-1; TRBD2 might be the D (5 bases). The CDR3 is 15 amino acids. Per germline, CDR1 SEHNR and CDR2 FQNEAQ (reference sequence). Trimming cost V 6 bases and J 6 bases, with 18 bases left between them. The CDR3, as DNA: TGTGCCAGCAGTCCCGGGATTTCCGGCGTCAATGAGCAGTTCTTC. Its protein is CASSPGISGVNEQFF.

The chain couples TRBV19 to TRBJ1-6; D is uncertain. The germline V gene has CDR1 LNHDA and CDR2 SQIVND (reference sequence). The CDR3 spans 14 residues. Trimming removed 4 bases at V and 10 bases at J, with 14 bases between. DNA of the CDR3: TGTGCCAGTAGTAATAGACTCGCTTTATCACCCCTCCACTTT. Its translation: CASSNRLALSPLHF.

The chain carries TRBV2 and TRBJ2-6; a possible D gene is TRBD2 (6 bases). Germline V gene lookup returns CDR1 SNHLY and CDR2 FYNNEI. V lost 2 bases to trimming and J lost 0 bases, with 8 bases between them. The CDR3 has 16 amino acids. The CDR3, as DNA: TGTGCCAGCAGTGAATTGGGGGGCTCTGGGGCCAACGTCCTGACTTTC. As protein: CASSELGGSGANVLTF.

The rearrangement joins TRBV19 to TRBJ1-1, with D perhaps matching TRBD1 (6 bases). The V end was cut by 4 bases, the J end by 2 bases, with 17 bases between. Germline-derived CDR1 and CDR2 are LNHDA and SQIVND (reference sequence). The CDR3 covers 16 residues. CDR3 sequence (DNA): TGTGCCAGTAGTAGTGGCAGGGGCCGAGCCAACACTGAAGCTTTCTTT. Translating gives CASSSGRGRANTEAFF.

The V gene is TRBV27, the J gene TRBJ2-3, with D possibly matching TRBD2 (6 bases). V was clipped by 5 bases and J by 4 bases, with 10 bases between them. In germline, CDR1 is MNHEY, CDR2 SMNVEV (reference sequence). The CDR3 contains 13 residues. This CDR3 reads CASSLGLPDTQYF. As DNA, the CDR3 is TGTGCCAGCAGTCTGGGACTTCCAGATACGCAGTATTTT.